The 15 T cell receptor beta chains below all came from one sample that was sequenced in a study of blood T cell repertoires in COVID-19. Using immunoSEQ multiplex PCR, the repertoire was profiled, and TCRdb retains in-frame clones only, with some absent. The top ten clones hold 7.7% of a sample with under 200,000 clones, just under 85% of them seen once. The material sequenced was peripheral blood. All receptors derive from a man between 35 and 55 years old who had recovered from COVID-19.

The J gene is TRBJ2-1, the V gene TRBV11-2; 11 bases are shared with TRBD2. The CDR3 totals 16 residues. Germline assignment: CDR1 SGHAT and CDR2 FQNNGV. With V trimmed by 5 bases and J by 7 bases, 10 bases remained unmatched. CDR3 sequence reads: CASSPPRLAGGNEQFF. The CDR3 coding sequence is TGTGCCAGCAGCCCTCCAAGGCTAGCGGGAGGTAATGAGCAGTTCTTC.

The chain employs TRBV29-1 and TRBJ2-7; 7 bases fit TRBD2. V was pared by 6 bases and J by 0 bases, with 2 bases of the junction left unmatched. This CDR3 region has 12 residues. Germline loops: CDR1 SQVTM, CDR2 ANQGSEA. The CDR3 loop is CSVAGLSYEQYF. Here the CDR3 DNA reads TGCAGCGTAGCGGGGCTCTCCTACGAGCAGTACTTC.

This chain joins TRBV7-6 and TRBJ2-7, with 11 bases fitting TRBD1. The CDR3 length is 15 residues. The germline V gene encodes CDR1 SGHVS and CDR2 FNYEAQ. The V and J ends lost 5 bases and 7 bases, in that order; junction bases with no gene match: 10. The DNA of the CDR3 is TGTGCCAGCAGCCCAAGAGGGACAGGGGGAAGAGAGCAGTACTTC. It is translated as CASSPRGTGGREQYF.

For this clone: The sample has other DNA sequences that encode this CDR3 too. The chain links TRBV6-2 or TRBV6-3 to TRBJ2-1; 11 bases fit TRBD2. J gave up 3 bases and V 4 bases, and 2 bases lay outside the gene matches. Germline assignment: CDR1 MNHEY and CDR2 SVGEGT. This CDR3 region has 15 residues. CDR3 amino acids: CASSLGTSGYNEQFF. DNA of the CDR3: TGTGCCAGCAGTTTAGGGACTAGCGGCTACAATGAGCAGTTCTTC.

The chain is built from TRBV24-1 and TRBJ2-3; the match to TRBD2 covers 12 bases. The CDR3 length is 14 residues. CDR1 KGHDR and CDR2 SFDVKD come from the germline V gene. Trimming cost V 7 bases and J 5 bases; bases outside gene matches: 3. CDR3 nucleotides: TGTGCCACCAGGCCTAGCGGGAGGGGAGATACGCAGTATTTT. The encoded protein is CATRPSGRGDTQYF.

The chain carries TRBV15 and TRBJ1-6; the match to TRBD1 covers 8 bases. This CDR3 region has 13 residues. Germline V gives CDR1 LNHNV, CDR2 YYDKDF (reference sequence). The V and J ends lost 8 bases and 7 bases, in that order; junction bases with no gene match: 4. The CDR3 region has the DNA TGTGCCACCCGGGACAGGACAAATTCACCCCTCCACTTT. Protein: CATRDRTNSPLHF.

The chain recombines TRBV5-8 with TRBJ2-3; a possible D gene is TRBD2 (5 bases). The CDR3 is 13 amino acids. With 0 bases removed from V and 7 bases from J, the gap between germline ends came to 9 bases. Per the germline V gene, CDR1 is SGHTS and CDR2 is YDEGEE. The CDR3 bases are TGTGCCAGCAGCTTGGGGAGGAAGAATACGCAGTATTTT. Translating gives CASSLGRKNTQYF.

As concerns this clone: Other DNA sequences in the sample encode the same CDR3. This chain uses TRBV19 with TRBJ2-7, with TRBD1 matching 9 bases. Germline V lookup: CDR1 LNHDA, CDR2 SQIVND (reference sequence). V gave up 5 bases and J gave up 2 bases; unmatched junction bases: 4. The CDR3 contains 14 residues. The CDR3 loop reads CASSAGTGPYEQYF. CDR3 sequence (DNA): TGTGCCAGTAGTGCCGGGACAGGGCCCTACGAGCAGTACTTC.

The chain employs TRBV7-9 and TRBJ2-7; 7 bases are a match to TRBD1. The length of the CDR3 is 14 residues. Trimming removed 5 bases from V and 5 bases from J; junction bases left unmatched: 9. The germline V gene has CDR1 SEHNR and CDR2 FQNEAQ (reference sequence). CDR3 residues: CASSLNRGSNEQYF. DNA of the CDR3: TGTGCCAGCAGCCTTAACAGGGGATCGAACGAGCAGTACTTC.

This clone has a single count. J is TRBJ2-1 and V is TRBV28; 7 nucleotides line up with TRBD2. The CDR3 is made up of 16 amino acids. The trim removed 3 bases at V and 4 bases at J, leaving 9 bases unmatched. The germline V gene has CDR1 MDHEN and CDR2 SYDVKM. The chain's CDR3 is CASSFPRPGGYNEQFF. The DNA for the CDR3 is TGTGCCAGCAGTTTTCCCCGACCGGGGGGTTACAATGAGCAGTTCTTC.

This chain joins TRBV28 and TRBJ2-1, with 7 bases aligning to TRBD1. The V segment lost 1 base and the J segment 2 bases; nucleotides outside the gene matches: 5. Per germline, CDR1 MDHEN and CDR2 SYDVKM. CDR3 size: 16 residues. The CDR3 loop reads CASSLFSGTAYNEQFF. DNA for the CDR3: TGTGCCAGCAGTTTATTCTCTGGGACAGCCTACAATGAGCAGTTCTTC.

This sequence joins TRBV4-3 and TRBJ2-7; possible D gene TRBD2, 6 bases. The CDR3 loop spans 16 amino acids. V gave up 1 base and J gave up 4 bases, with 17 bases separating them. CDR1 LGHNA and CDR2 YSLEER come from the germline V gene. CDR3 region: CASSQVLASDNYEQYF. CDR3 in DNA: TGCGCCAGCAGCCAAGTACTGGCTAGCGATAATTACGAGCAGTACTTC.

The CDR3 DNA is TGTGCCAGCAGCTTTCGACAAGCTAATTCACCCCTCCACTTT. Its translation: CASSFRQANSPLHF. The chain carries TRBV11-2 and TRBJ1-6; no firm D call. The germline gives CDR1 SGHAT, CDR2 FQNNGV. The germline V and J ends were trimmed by 3 bases and 6 bases, with 9 bases remaining between them. The CDR3 runs 14 residues.

The rearrangement joins TRBV3-1 (or the pseudogene TRBV3-2) to TRBJ1-4; TRBD1 might be the D (5 bases). V dropped 3 bases and J dropped 7 bases, with 9 bases sitting between them. This CDR3 region has 13 residues. Germline V gene lookup returns CDR1 LGHDT and CDR2 YNNKEL (reference sequence). The CDR3 region is CASSQGGAEKLFF. CDR3 in DNA: TGTGCCAGCAGCCAGGGTGGGGCTGAAAAACTGTTTTTT.

This clone was picked up a small number of times. This chain joins TRBV10-3 and TRBJ2-7; D may be TRBD1 (5 bases). CDR3 size: 17 residues. Germline V gives CDR1 ENHRY, CDR2 SYGVKD. The V gene lost 3 bases and the J gene lost 6 bases, with 24 bases spanning the gap. The CDR3 spells CAISDSPDRQPLGEQYF. CDR3 coding DNA: TGTGCCATCAGTGACTCTCCTGACAGACAGCCGTTGGGCGAGCAGTACTTC.